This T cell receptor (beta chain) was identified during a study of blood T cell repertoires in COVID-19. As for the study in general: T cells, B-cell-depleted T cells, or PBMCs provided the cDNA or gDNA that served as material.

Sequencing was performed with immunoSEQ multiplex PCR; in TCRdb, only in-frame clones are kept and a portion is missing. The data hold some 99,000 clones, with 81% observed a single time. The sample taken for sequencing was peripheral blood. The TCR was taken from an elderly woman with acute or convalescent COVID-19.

The CDR3 reads CASSFAGTGGRNIQYF. The CDR3 DNA is TGTGCCAGCAGCTTCGCTGGGACAGGCGGTAGGAACATTCAGTACTTC. The V and J genes are TRBV11-2 and TRBJ2-4; 8 positions agree with TRBD1. Losses at the gene ends were 3 bases for V and 7 bases for J; bases not matched to a gene: 11. Germline V gene lookup returns CDR1 SGHAT and CDR2 FQNNGV. The CDR3 loop spans 16 amino acids.